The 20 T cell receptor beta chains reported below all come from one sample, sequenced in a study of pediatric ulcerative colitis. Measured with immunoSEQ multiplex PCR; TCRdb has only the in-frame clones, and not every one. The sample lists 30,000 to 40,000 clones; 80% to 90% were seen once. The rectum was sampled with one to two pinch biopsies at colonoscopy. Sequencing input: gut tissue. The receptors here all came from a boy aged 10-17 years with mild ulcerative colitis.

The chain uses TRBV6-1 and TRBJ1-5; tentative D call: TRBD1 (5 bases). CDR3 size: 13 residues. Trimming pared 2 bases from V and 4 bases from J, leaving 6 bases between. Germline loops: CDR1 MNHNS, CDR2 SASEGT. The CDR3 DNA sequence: TGTGCCAGCAGTGAAAGGGGAAATCAGCCCCAGCATTTT. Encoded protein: CASSERGNQPQHF.

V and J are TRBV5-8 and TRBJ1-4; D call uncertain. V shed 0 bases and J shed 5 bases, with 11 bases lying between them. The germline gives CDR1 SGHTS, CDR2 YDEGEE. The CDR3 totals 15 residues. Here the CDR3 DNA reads TGTGCCAGCAGCTTGGTAGGGTATTTGAATGAAAAACTGTTTTTT. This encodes CASSLVGYLNEKLFF.

CDR3 sequence reads: CALRWMTYEQYF. DNA for the CDR3: TGTGCCCTGCGGTGGATGACCTACGAGCAGTACTTC. The gene calls are TRBV30 and TRBJ2-7; D is unresolved. Germline lookup yields CDR1 GTSNPN and CDR2 SVGIG (reference sequence). The CDR3 loop spans 12 amino acids. Trimming removed 8 bases at V and 2 bases at J, with 13 bases between.

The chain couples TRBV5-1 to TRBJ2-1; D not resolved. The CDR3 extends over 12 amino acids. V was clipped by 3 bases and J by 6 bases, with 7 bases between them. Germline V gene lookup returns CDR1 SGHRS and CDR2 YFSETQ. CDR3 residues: CASSYGSNEQFF. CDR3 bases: TGCGCCAGCAGCTACGGTAGCAATGAGCAGTTCTTC.

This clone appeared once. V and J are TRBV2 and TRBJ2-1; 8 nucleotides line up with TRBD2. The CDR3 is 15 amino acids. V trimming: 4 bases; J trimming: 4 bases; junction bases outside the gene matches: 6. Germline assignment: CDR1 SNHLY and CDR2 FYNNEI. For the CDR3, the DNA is TGTGCCAGCAGTGCGACGGGGGGGTTATACAATGAGCAGTTCTTC. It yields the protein CASSATGGLYNEQFF.

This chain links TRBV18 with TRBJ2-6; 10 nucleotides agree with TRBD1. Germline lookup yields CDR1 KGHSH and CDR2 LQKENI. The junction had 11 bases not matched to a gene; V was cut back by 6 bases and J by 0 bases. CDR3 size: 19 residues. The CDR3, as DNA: TGTGCCAGCTCCGCCCGAACCGGGACAGGGGACTCTGGGGCCAACGTCCTGACTTTC. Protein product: CASSARTGTGDSGANVLTF.

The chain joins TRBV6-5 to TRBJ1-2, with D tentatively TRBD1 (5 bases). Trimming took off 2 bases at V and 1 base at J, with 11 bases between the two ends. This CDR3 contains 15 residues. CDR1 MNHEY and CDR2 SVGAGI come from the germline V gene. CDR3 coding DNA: TGTGCCAGCAGTTACGGGACGGCTTATAACTATGGCTACACCTTC. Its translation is CASSYGTAYNYGYTF.

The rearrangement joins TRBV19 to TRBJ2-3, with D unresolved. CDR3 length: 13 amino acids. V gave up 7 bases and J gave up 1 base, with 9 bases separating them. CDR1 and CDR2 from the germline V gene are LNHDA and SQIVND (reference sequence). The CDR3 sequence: CASTRRRTDTQYF. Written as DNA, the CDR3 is TGTGCCAGTACCCGCAGGCGCACAGATACGCAGTATTTT.

The CDR3 DNA reads as TGTGCCAGCAGCTTAGGTGTGGGCAGGGGCTACACCTTC. It codes for CASSLGVGRGYTF. V usage is TRBV11-2 and J usage is TRBJ1-2; D unclear. The CDR3 spans 13 residues. V was trimmed by 1 base and J by 8 bases, leaving 11 bases between them. CDR1 and CDR2 from the germline V gene are SGHAT and FQNNGV.

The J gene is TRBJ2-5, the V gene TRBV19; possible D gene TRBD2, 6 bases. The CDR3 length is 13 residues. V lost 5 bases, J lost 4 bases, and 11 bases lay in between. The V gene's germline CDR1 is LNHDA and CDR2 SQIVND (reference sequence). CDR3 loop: CASSVDYRETQYF. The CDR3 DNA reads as TGTGCCAGTAGTGTGGACTACCGAGAGACCCAGTACTTC.

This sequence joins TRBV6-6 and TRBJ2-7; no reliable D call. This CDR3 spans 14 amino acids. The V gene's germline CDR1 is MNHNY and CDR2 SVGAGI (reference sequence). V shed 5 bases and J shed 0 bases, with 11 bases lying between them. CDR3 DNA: TGTGCCAGCAGTCCATCACCGAGCTCCTACGAGCAGTACTTC. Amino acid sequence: CASSPSPSSYEQYF.

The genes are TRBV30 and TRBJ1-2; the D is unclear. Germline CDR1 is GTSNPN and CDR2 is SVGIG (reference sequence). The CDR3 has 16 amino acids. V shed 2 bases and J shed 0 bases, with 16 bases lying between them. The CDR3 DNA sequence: TGTGCCTGGAGTCGGGCGTACGGGAGAGCTAACTATGGCTACACCTTC. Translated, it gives CAWSRAYGRANYGYTF.

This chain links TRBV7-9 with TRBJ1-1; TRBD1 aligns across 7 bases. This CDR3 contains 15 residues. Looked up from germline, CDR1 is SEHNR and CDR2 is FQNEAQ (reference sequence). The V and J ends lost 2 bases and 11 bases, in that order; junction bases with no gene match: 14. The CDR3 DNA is TGTGCCAGCAGCTTAACCCGACAGGGAAGGTCGGGGGCTTTCTTT. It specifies CASSLTRQGRSGAFF.

This CDR3 reads CASSSALRAFPYEQYF. CDR3 sequence (DNA): TGCGCCAGCAGCTCAGCCCTGAGGGCCTTTCCCTACGAGCAGTACTTC. This rearrangement joins TRBV5-1 to TRBJ2-7, with D possibly being TRBD2 (5 bases). Germline CDR1 and CDR2: SGHRS and YFSETQ. The CDR3 contains 16 residues. With 3 bases removed from V and 2 bases from J, the gap between germline ends came to 18 bases.

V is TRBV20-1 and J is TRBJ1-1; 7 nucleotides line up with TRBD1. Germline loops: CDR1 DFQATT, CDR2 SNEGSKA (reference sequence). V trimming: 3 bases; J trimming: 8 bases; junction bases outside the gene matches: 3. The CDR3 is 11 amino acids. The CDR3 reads CSARGQPEAFF. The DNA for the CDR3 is TGCAGTGCTAGGGGACAGCCGGAAGCTTTCTTT.

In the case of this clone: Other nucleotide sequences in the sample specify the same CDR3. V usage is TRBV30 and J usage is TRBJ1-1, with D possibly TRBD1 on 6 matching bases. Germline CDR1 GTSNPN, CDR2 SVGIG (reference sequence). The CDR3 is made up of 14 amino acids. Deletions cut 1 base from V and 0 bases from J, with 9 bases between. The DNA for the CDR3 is TGTGCCTGGAGTGGGACAGTGATGAACACTGAAGCTTTCTTT. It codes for CAWSGTVMNTEAFF.

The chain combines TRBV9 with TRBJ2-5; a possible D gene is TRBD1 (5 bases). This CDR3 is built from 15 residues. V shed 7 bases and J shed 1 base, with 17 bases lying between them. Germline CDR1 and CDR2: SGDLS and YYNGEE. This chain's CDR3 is CASGPQGEVQETQYF. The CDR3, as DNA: TGTGCCAGCGGCCCACAAGGGGAAGTCCAAGAGACCCAGTACTTC.

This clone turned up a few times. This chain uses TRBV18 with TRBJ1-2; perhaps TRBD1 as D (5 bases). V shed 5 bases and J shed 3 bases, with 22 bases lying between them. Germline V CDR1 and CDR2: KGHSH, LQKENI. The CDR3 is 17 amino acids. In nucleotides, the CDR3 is TGTGCCAGCTCATCAATGGGGCCCCCCAAGGTTGACTATGGCTACACCTTC. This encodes CASSSMGPPKVDYGYTF.

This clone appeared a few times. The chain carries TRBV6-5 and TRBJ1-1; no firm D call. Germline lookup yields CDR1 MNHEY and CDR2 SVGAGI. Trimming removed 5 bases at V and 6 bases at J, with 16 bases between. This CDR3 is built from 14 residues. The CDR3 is CASSTQQRRPEAFF. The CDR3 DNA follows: TGTGCCAGCAGTACCCAACAGCGGCGCCCTGAAGCTTTCTTT.

The CDR3 protein is CAWSGGTYSNQPQHF. CDR3 sequence (DNA): TGTGCCTGGAGTGGCGGGACTTATAGCAATCAGCCCCAGCATTTT. The chain is built from TRBV30 and TRBJ1-5; tentative D call: TRBD1 (5 bases). CDR1 GTSNPN and CDR2 SVGIG come from the germline V gene (reference sequence). The CDR3 runs 15 residues. V was cut by 1 base and J by 0 bases, with 10 bases left in between.